This T cell receptor beta chain was identified in a study of blood T cells in healthy people across ages. Study findings and constraints: When set beside aged donors, long-lived donors presented more naive CD4+ cells and higher diversity.

The CDR3 is 14 amino acids. Germline V gene data show CDR1 as MNHEY and CDR2 as SVGEGT. V shed 8 bases and J 11 bases; nucleotides not matched to a gene: 16. With respect to this clonotype: Antigen unknown. A much larger clone sits a single nucleotide away, making a read error possible.

For the second PCR, which ran for about 6 to 11 cycles, a sample-barcoded 5' primer and a J-beta primer mix were used. The template-switch adaptor, which had 12 random nucleotides, put a tag on each cDNA molecule. Per-sample output comprised a minimum of 2.5 million paired-end reads containing CDR3. A single record per CDR3 protein comes from TCRdb applying MiXCR to the 5' RACE reads. The sample contains roughly 900,000 distinct CDR3 sequences, under 50% of which appear only once. Sample: blood. This sequence was found in a man aged 30-40 years in good health. The V gene is TRBV6-2 or TRBV6-3, the J gene TRBJ2-5, with 8 bases that match TRBD1. CDR3 in DNA: TGTGCCAGCGGACAGGGTAACGGCTACAATGAGCAGTACTTC. Translating gives CASGQGNGYNEQYF.